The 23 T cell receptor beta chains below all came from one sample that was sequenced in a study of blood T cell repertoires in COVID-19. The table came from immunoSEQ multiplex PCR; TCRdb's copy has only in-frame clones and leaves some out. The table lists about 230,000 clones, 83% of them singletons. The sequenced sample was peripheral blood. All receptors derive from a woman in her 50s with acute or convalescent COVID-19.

CDR3 sequence: CASSPPPGGEQYF. CDR3 bases: TGTGCCAGCAGCCCCCCCCCAGGGGGCGAGCAGTACTTC. The rearrangement links TRBV7-2 to TRBJ2-7; 7 nucleotides line up with TRBD1. V lost 5 bases to trimming and J lost 6 bases; unmatched junction nucleotides: 7. Per germline, CDR1 SGHTA and CDR2 FQGNSA. This CDR3 spans 13 amino acids.

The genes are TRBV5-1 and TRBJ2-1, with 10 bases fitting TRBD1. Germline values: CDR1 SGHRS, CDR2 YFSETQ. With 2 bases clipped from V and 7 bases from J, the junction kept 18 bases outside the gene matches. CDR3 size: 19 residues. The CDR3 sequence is CASSLLVTEDRQGANEQFF. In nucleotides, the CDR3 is TGCGCCAGCAGCTTACTTGTGACGGAGGACCGACAGGGGGCGAATGAGCAGTTCTTC. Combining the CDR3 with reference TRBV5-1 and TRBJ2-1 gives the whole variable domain KAGVTQTPRYLIKTRGQQVTLSCSPISGHRSVSWYQQTPGQGLQFLFEYFSETQRNKGNFPGRFSGRQFSNSRSEMNVSTLELGDSALYLCASSLLVTEDRQGANEQFFGPGTRLTVL.

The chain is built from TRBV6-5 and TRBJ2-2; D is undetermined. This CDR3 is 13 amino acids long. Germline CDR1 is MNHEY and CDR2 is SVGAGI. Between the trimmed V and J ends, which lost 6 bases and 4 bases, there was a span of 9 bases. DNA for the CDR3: TGTGCCAGCAGCCTACCCCCCACCGGGGAGCTGTTTTTT. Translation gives CASSLPPTGELFF.

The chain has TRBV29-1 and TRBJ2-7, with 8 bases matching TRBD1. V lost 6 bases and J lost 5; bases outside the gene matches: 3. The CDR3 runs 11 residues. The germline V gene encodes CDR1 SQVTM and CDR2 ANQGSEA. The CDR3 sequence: CSVRTGNEQYF. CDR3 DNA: TGCAGCGTCCGGACAGGGAACGAGCAGTACTTC.

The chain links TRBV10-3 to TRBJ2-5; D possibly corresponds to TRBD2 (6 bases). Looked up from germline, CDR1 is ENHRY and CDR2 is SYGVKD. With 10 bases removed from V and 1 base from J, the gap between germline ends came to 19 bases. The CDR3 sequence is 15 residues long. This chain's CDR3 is CATRVGQRAQETQYF. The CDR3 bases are TGTGCCACCCGCGTTGGGCAGCGGGCCCAAGAGACCCAGTACTTC.

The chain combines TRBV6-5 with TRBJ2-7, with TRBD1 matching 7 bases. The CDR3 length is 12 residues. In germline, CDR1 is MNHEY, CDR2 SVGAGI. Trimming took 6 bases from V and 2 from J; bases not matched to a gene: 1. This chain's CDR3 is CASRGQPYEQYF. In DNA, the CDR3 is TGTGCCAGCAGGGGACAGCCCTACGAGCAGTACTTC.

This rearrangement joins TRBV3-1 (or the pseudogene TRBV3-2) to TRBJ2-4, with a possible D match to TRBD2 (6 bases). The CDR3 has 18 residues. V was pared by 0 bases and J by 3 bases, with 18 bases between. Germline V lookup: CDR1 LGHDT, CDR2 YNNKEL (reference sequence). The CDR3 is CASSQDAEGLTHKNIQYF. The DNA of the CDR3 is TGTGCCAGCAGCCAAGATGCGGAGGGTTTGACACACAAAAACATTCAGTACTTC.

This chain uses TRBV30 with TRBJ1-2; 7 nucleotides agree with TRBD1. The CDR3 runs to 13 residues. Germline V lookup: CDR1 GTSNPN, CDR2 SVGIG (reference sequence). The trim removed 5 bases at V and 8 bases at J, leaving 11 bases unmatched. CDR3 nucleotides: TGTGCCTGGGGAAGGGGGCGACCAATCGGCTACACCTTC. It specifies CAWGRGRPIGYTF.

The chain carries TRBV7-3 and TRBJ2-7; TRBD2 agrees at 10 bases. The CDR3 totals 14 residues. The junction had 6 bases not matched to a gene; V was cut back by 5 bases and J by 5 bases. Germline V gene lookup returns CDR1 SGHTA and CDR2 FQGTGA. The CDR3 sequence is CASSPSGGANEQYF. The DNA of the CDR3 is TGTGCCAGCAGCCCCAGCGGGGGGGCCAACGAGCAGTACTTC.

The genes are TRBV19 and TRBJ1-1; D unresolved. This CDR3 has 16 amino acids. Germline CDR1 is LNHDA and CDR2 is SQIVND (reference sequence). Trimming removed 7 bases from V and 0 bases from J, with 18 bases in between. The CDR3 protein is CASTPGWLVLNTEAFF. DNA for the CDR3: TGTGCCAGTACCCCTGGCTGGCTGGTGCTGAACACTGAAGCTTTCTTT. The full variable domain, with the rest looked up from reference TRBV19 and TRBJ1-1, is DGGITQSPKYLFRKEGQNVTLSCEQNLNHDAMYWYRQDPGQGLRLIYYSQIVNDFQKGDIAEGYSVSREKKESFPLTVTSAQKNPTAFYLCASTPGWLVLNTEAFFGQGTRLTVV.

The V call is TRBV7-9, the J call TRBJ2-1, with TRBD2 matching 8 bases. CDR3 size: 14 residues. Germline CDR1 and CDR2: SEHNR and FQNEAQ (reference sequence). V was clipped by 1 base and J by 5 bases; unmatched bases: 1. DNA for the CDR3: TGTGCCAGCAGCTTAGTGACTAGCGACAATGAGCAGTTCTTC. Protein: CASSLVTSDNEQFF.

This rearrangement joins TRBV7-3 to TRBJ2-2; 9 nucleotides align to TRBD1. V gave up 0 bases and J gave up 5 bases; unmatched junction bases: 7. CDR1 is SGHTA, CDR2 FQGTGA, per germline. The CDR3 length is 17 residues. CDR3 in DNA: TGTGCCAGCAGCTTAACGGCTTTCGGGACAGGGACCGGGGAGCTGTTTTTT. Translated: CASSLTAFGTGTGELFF.

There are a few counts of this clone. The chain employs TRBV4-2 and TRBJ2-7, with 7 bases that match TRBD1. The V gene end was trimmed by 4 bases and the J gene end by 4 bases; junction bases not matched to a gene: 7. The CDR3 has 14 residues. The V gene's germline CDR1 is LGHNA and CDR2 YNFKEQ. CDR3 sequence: CASSPYGTAYEQYF. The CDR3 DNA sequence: TGTGCCAGCAGCCCATACGGGACAGCGTACGAGCAGTACTTC.

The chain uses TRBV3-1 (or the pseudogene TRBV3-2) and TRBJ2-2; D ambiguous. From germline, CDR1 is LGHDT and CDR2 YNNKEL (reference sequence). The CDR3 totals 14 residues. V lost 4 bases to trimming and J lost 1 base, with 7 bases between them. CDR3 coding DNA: TGTGCCAGCAGCCTTCCACTGAACACCGGGGAGCTGTTTTTT. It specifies CASSLPLNTGELFF.

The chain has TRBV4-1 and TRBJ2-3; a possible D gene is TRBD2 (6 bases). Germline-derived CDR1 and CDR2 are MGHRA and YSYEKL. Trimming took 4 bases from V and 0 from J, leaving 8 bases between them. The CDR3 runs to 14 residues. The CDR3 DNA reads TGCGCCAGCAGCCGGCGGGAAAGCACAGATACGCAGTATTTT. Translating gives CASSRRESTDTQYF.

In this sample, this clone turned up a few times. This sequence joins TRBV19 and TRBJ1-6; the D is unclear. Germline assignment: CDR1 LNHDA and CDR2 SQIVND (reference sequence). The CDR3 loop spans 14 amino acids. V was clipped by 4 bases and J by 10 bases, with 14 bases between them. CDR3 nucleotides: TGTGCCAGTAGTACCCCCCAGAGGGCCTCACCCCTCCACTTT. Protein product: CASSTPQRASPLHF.

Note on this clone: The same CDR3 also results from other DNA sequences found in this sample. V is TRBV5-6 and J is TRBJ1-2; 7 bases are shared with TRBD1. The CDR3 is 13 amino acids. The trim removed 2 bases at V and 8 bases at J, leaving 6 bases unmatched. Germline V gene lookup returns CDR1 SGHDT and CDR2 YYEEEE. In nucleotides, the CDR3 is TGTGCCAGCAGCTTTGACAGGGCGAGCGGCTACACCTTC. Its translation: CASSFDRASGYTF.

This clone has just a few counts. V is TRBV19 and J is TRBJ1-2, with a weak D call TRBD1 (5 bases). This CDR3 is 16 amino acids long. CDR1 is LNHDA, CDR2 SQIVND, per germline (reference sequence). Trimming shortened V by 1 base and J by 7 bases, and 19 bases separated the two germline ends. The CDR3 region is CASSIGQTHPAAGYTF. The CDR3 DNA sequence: TGTGCCAGTAGTATAGGACAGACCCACCCCGCGGCTGGCTACACCTTC.

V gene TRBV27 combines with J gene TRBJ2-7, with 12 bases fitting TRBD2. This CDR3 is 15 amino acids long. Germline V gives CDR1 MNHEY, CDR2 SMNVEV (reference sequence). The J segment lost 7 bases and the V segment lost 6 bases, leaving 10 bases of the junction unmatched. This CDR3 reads CASRLGLAGSREQYF. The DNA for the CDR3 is TGTGCCAGCAGACTCGGACTAGCGGGATCACGGGAGCAGTACTTC.

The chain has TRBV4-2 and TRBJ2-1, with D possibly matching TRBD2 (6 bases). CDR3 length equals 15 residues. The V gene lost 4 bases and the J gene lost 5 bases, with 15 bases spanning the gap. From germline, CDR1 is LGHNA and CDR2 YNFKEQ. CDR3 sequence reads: CASSRMGGKNNEQFF. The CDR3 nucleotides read TGTGCCAGCAGCCGAATGGGCGGGAAGAACAATGAGCAGTTCTTC.

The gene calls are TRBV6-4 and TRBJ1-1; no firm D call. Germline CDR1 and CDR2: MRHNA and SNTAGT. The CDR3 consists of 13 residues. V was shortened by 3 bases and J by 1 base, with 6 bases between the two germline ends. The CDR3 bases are TGTGCCAGCAGTGAAGCATCGAACACTGAAGCTTTCTTT. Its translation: CASSEASNTEAFF.

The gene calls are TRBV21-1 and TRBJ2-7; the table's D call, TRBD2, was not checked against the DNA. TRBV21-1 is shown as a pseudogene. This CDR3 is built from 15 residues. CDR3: CASSKEPFLADEQYF. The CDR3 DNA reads TGTGCCAGCAGCAAAGAGCCCTTTCTAGCTGACGAGCAGTACTTC.

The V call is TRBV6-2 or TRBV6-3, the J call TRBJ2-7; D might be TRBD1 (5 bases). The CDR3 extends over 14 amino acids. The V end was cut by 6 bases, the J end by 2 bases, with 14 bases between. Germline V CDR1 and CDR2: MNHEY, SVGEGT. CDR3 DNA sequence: TGTGCCAGCAGCCCGGGCCAGGGCACCTACGAGCAGTACTTC. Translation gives CASSPGQGTYEQYF.